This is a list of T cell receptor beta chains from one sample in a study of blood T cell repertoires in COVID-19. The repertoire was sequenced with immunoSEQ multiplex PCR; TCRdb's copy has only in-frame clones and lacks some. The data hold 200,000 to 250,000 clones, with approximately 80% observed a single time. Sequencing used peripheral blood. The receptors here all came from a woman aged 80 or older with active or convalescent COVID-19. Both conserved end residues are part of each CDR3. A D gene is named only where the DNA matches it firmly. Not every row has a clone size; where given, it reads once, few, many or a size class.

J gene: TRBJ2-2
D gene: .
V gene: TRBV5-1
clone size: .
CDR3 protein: CASSGTGLGGGELFF
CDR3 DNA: TGCGCCAGCAGCGGAACCGGACTAGGGGGCGGGGAGCTGTTTTTT

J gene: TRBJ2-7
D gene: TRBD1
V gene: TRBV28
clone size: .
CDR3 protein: CASSTGASGSYEQYF
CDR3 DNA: TGTGCCAGCAGTACAGGGGCCTCGGGGAGCTACGAGCAGTACTTC

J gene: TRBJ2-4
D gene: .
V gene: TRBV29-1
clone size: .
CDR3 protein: CSVVQDKNIQYF
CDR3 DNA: TGCAGCGTTGTGCAGGACAAAAACATTCAGTACTTC

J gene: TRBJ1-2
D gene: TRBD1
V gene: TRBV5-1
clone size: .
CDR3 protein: CASSLAPGTGNYGYTF
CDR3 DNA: TGCGCCAGCAGCTTGGCCCCCGGGACAGGCAACTATGGCTACACCTTC

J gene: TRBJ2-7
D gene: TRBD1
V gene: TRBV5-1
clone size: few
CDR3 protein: CASSLDSNRGPHEQYF
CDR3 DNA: TGCGCCAGCAGCTTGGACTCCAACAGGGGGCCCCACGAGCAGTACTTC

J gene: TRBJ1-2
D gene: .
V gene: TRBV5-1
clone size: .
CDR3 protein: CASSLDRDGYTF
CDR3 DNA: TGCGCCAGCAGCTTGGACAGGGATGGCTACACCTTC

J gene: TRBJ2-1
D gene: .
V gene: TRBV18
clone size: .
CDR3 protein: CASSPAAGPYNEQFF
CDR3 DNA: TGTGCCAGCTCACCAGCTGCGGGCCCCTACAATGAGCAGTTCTTC

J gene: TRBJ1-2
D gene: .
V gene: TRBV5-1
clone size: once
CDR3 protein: CASSLGSQSGYTF
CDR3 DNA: TGCGCCAGCAGCTTGGGGTCCCAAAGCGGCTACACCTTC

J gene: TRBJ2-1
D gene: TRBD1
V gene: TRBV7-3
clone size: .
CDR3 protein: CASSLVRDSEQFF
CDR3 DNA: TGTGCCAGCAGCTTAGTTAGGGACAGTGAGCAGTTCTTC

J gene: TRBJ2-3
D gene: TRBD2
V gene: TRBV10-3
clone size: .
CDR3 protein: CAIRGSGRATDTQYF
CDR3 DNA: TGTGCCATCCGAGGGAGCGGGAGGGCCACGGATACGCAGTATTTT

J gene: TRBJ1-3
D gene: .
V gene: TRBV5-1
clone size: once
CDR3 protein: CASSLAPGGTGNTIYF
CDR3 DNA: TGCGCCAGCAGCTTGGCGCCGGGAGGGACTGGAAACACCATATATTTT

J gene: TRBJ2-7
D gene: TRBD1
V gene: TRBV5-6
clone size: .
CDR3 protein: CASSLSDRGGYEQYF
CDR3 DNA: TGTGCCAGCAGCTTATCTGACAGGGGTGGATACGAGCAGTACTTC

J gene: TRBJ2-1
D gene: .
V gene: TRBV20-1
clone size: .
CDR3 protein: CSATGGEQFF
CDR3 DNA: TGCAGTGCTACCGGGGGTGAGCAGTTCTTC

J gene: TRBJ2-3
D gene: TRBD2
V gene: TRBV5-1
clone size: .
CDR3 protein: CASSKSLAGETDTQYF
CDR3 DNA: TGCGCCAGCAGCAAATCACTAGCGGGGGAGACAGATACGCAGTATTTT

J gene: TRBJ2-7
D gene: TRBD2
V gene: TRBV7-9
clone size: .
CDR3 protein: CASSSAWGGREAYEQYF
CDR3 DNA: TGTGCCAGCAGCTCCGCCTGGGGCGGGAGGGAGGCCTACGAGCAGTACTTC

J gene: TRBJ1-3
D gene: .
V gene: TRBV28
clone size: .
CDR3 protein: CASSLKGSGNTIYF
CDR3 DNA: TGTGCCAGCAGTCTAAAGGGGTCCGGAAACACCATATATTTT

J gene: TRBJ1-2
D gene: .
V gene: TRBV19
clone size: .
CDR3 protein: CASSKISRAVREDYGYTF
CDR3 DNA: TGTGCCAGTAGTAAGATATCGAGGGCAGTAAGGGAAGACTATGGCTACACCTTC

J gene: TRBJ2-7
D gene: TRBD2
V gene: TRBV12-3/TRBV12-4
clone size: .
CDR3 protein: CASSLAAGAVNF
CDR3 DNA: TGTGCCAGCAGTTTAGCAGCGGGGGCCGTGAACTTC

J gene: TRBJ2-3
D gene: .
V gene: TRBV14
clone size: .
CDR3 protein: CASSPGLTDTQYF
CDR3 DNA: TGTGCCAGCAGCCCAGGACTTACAGATACGCAGTATTTT

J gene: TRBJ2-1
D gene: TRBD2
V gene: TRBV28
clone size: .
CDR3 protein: CASSFTNLGLAGGLRYRIDEQFF
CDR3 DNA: TGTGCCAGCAGTTTCACCAATTTGGGACTAGCGGGGGGGCTAAGGTATAGGATTGATGAGCAGTTCTTC

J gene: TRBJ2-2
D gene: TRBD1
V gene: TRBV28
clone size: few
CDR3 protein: CASSPPAGGRSGELFF
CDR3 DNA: TGTGCCAGCAGTCCCCCCGCAGGGGGCAGGTCCGGGGAGCTGTTTTTT

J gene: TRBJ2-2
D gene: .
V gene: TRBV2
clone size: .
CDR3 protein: CASTTRVFGQGSTGELFF
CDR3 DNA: TGTGCCAGCACCACAAGGGTGTTCGGGCAGGGAAGTACCGGGGAGCTGTTTTTT

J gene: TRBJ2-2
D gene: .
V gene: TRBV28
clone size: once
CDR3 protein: CASSLVGRPERELFF
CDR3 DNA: TGTGCCAGCAGTTTGGTCGGGAGACCAGAGCGAGAGCTGTTTTTT

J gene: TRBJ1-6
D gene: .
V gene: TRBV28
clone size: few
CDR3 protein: CASSFGGPDYNSPLHF
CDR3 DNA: TGTGCCAGCAGTTTCGGGGGACCCGATTATAATTCACCCCTCCACTTT

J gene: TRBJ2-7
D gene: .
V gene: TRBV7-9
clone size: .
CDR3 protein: CASSEVPGQGEQYF
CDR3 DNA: TGTGCCAGCAGCGAGGTACCAGGGCAAGGCGAGCAGTACTTC

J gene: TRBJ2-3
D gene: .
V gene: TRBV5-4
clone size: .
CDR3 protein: CASSLAPTSIVTQYF
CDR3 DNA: TGTGCCAGCAGCTTGGCCCCCACTAGTATCGTTACGCAGTATTTT

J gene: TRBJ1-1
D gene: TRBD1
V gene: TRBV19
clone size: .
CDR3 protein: CASSIVPAGGMNTEAFF
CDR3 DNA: TGTGCCAGTAGTATTGTCCCGGCAGGGGGCATGAACACTGAAGCTTTCTTT

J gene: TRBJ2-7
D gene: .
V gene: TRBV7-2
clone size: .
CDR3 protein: CASSRDRNYEQYF
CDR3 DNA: TGTGCCAGCAGCCGAGACAGGAACTACGAGCAGTACTTC

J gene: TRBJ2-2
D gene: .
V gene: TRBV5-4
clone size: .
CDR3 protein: CASSWQGTATGELFF
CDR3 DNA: TGTGCCAGCAGCTGGCAGGGTACGGCCACCGGGGAGCTGTTTTTT

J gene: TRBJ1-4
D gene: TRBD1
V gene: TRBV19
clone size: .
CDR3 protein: CASSLQAGTGDSKLFF
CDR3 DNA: TGTGCCAGTAGTCTTCAAGCCGGGACAGGGGATTCAAAACTGTTTTTT

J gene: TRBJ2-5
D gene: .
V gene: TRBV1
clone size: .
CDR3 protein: CTSPHYLGRQETQYF
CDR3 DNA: TGCACCAGCCCACATTACCTCGGGAGACAAGAGACCCAGTACTTC

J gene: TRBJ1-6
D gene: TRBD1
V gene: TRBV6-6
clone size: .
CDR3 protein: CASSYRDSFNSPLHF
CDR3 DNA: TGTGCCAGCAGTTACCGGGACAGTTTTAATTCACCCCTCCACTTT

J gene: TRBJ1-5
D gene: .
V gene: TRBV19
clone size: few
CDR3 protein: CASSIEVGGFGQPQHF
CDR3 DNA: TGTGCCAGTAGTATCGAGGTGGGGGGATTCGGTCAGCCCCAGCATTTT

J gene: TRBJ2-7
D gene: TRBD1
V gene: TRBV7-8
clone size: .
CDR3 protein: CASSLAIRGRREQYF
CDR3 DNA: TGTGCCAGCAGCTTAGCAATCAGGGGGCGGCGAGAGCAGTACTTC

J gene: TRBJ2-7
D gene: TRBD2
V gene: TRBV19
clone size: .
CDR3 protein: CASTERGATRQYF
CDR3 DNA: TGTGCCAGTACCGAGCGGGGGGCTACGAGGCAGTACTTC

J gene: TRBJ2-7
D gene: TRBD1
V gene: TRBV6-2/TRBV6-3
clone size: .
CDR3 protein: CASSYQDRVAGEQYF
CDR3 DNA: TGTGCCAGCAGTTACCAGGACAGGGTGGCGGGAGAGCAGTACTTC

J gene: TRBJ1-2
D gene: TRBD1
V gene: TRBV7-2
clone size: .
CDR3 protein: CASSLDRAYGYTF
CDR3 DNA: TGTGCCAGCAGCTTGGACAGGGCCTATGGCTACACCTTC

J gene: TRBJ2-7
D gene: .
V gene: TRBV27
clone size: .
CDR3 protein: CASQGIWSSYEQYF
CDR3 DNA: TGTGCCAGCCAAGGAATTTGGAGCTCCTACGAGCAGTACTTC

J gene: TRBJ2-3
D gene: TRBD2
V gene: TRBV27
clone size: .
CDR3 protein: CASSSSRLAGTDTQYF
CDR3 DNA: TGTGCCAGCAGTTCATCCCGACTAGCGGGGACCGATACGCAGTATTTT

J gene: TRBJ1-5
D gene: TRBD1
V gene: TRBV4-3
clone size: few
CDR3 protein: CASSQGTGYQPQHF
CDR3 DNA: TGCGCCAGCAGCCAAGGGACAGGGTATCAGCCCCAGCATTTT

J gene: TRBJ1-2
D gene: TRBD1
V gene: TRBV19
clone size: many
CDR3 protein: CASSIDSSQGASLGYTF
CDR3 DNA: TGTGCCAGTAGTATAGATTCGAGTCAGGGGGCAAGTCTTGGCTACACCTTC

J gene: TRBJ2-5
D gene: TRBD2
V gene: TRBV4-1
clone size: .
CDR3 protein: CASSQGLAGEETQYF
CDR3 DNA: TGCGCCAGCAGCCAAGGACTAGCGGGGGAAGAGACCCAGTACTTC

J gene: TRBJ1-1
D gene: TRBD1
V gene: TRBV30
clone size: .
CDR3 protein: CAWRKTGGNTEAFF
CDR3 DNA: TGTGCCTGGAGAAAGACAGGGGGGAACACTGAAGCTTTCTTT

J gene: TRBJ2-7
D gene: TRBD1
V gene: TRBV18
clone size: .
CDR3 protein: CASSLDPGGKDEQYF
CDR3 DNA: TGTGCCAGCTCACTAGATCCAGGGGGAAAGGACGAGCAGTACTTC

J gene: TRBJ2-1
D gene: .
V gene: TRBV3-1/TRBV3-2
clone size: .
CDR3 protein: CASSQGCHEGPKQFF
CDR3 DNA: TGTGCCAGCAGCCAAGGCTGCCACGAGGGCCCGAAGCAGTTCTTC

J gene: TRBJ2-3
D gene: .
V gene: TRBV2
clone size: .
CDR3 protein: CASSFPDTQYF
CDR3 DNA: TGTGCCAGCTCTTTTCCAGATACGCAGTATTTT

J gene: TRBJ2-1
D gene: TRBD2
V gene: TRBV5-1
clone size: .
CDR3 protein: CASSLGLAGGQNEQFF
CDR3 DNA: TGCGCCAGCAGCTTGGGACTAGCGGGAGGGCAGAATGAGCAGTTCTTC

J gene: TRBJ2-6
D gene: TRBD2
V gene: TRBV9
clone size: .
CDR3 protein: CASSPSGRAGANVLTF
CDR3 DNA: TGTGCCAGCAGCCCGTCCGGGAGGGCTGGGGCCAACGTCCTGACTTTC

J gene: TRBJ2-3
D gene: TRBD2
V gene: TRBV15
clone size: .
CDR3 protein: CATSREFRTSGTDTQYF
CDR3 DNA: TGTGCCACCAGCAGAGAATTCAGGACTAGCGGCACAGATACGCAGTATTTT

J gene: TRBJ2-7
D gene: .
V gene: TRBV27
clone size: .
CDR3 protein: CASSPSDSTGIYEQYF
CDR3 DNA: TGTGCCAGCAGTCCCTCAGATTCTACAGGAATTTACGAGCAGTACTTC

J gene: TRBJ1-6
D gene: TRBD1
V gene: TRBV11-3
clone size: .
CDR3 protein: CASSLEDRVVSYNSPLHF
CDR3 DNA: TGTGCCAGCAGCTTAGAGGACAGGGTTGTGTCCTATAATTCACCCCTCCACTTT

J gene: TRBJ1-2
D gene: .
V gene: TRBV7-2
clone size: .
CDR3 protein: CASRTETANYGYTF
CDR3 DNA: TGTGCCAGCAGAACAGAGACGGCTAACTATGGCTACACCTTC

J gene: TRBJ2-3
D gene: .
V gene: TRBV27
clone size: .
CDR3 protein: CASSYEVGTHYTDTQYF
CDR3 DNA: TGTGCCAGCAGTTACGAGGTCGGGACTCATTACACAGATACGCAGTATTTT

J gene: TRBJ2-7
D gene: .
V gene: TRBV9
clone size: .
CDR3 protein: CASSVGADVSYEQYF
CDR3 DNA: TGTGCCAGCAGCGTTGGGGCAGATGTATCCTACGAGCAGTACTTC

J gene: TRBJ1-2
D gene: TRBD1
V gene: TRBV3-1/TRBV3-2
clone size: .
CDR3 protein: CASSQGQGAQGYTF
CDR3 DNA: TGTGCCAGCAGCCAAGGTCAGGGGGCGCAAGGCTACACCTTC

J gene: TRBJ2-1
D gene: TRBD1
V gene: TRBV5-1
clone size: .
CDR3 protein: CASSLDRGDHNEQFF
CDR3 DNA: TGCGCCAGCAGCCTCGACAGGGGGGACCACAATGAGCAGTTCTTC

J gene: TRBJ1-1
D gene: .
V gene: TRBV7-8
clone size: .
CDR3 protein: CASRYGQLNTEAFF
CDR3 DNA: TGTGCCAGCAGGTATGGACAACTGAACACTGAAGCTTTCTTT

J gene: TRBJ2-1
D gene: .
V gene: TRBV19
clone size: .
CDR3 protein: CASSSQVYNEQFF
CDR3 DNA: TGTGCCAGTAGTTCCCAGGTCTACAATGAGCAGTTCTTC